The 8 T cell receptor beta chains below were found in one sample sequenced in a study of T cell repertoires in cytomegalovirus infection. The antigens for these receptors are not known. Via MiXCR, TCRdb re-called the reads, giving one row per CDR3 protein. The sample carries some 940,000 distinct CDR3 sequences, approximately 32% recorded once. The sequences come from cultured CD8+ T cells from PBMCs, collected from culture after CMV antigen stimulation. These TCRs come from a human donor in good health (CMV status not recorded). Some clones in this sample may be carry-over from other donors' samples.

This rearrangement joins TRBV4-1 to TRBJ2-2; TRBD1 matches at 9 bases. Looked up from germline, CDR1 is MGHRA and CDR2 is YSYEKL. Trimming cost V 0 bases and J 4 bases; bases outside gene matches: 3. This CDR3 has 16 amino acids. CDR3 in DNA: TGCGCCAGCAGCCAAGACCGGGACAGGGCCACCGGGGAGCTGTTTTTT. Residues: CASSQDRDRATGELFF.

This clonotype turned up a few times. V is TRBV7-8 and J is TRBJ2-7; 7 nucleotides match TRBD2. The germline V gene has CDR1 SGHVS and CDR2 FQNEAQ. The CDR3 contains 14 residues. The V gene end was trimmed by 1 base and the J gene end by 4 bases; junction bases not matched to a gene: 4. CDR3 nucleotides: TGTGCCAGCAGCTTAGGGCGGGGGAGGTACGAGCAGTACTTC. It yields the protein CASSLGRGRYEQYF. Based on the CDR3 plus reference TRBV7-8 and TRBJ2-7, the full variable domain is GAGVSQSPRYKVAKRGQDVALRCDPISGHVSLFWYQQALGQGPEFLTYFQNEAQLDKSGLPSDRFFAERPEGSVSTLKIQRTQQEDSAVYLCASSLGRGRYEQYFGPGTRLTVT.

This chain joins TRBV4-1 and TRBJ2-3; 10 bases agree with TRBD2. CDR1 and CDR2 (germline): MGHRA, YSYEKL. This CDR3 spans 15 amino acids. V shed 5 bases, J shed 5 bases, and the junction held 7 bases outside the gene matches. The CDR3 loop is CASSSWLAGEDTQYF. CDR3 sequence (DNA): TGCGCCAGCAGCTCCTGGCTAGCGGGGGAAGATACGCAGTATTTT.

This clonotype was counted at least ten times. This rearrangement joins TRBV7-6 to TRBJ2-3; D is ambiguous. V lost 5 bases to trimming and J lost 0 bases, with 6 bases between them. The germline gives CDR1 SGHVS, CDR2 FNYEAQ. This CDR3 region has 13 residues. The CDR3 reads CASSGPSTDTQYF. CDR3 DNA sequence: TGTGCCAGCAGCGGGCCAAGCACAGATACGCAGTATTTT.

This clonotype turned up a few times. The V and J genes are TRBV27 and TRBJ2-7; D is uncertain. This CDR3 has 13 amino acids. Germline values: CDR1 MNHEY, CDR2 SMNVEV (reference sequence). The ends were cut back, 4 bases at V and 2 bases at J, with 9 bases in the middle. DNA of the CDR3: TGTGCCAGCAGTTATGCAGGAGCCTACGAGCAGTACTTC. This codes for CASSYAGAYEQYF.

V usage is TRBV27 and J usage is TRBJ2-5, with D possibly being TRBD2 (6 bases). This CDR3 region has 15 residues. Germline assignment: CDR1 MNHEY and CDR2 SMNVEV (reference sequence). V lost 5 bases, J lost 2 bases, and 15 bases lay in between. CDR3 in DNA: TGTGCCAGCAGTAGGGGCGGGCGGGAACAAGAGACCCAGTACTTC. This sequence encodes CASSRGGREQETQYF.

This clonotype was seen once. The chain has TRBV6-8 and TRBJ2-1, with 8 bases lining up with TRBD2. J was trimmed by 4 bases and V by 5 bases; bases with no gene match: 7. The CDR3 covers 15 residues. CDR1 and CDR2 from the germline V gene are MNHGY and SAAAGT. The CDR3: CASSVWRGEYNEQFF. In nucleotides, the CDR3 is TGTGCCAGCAGTGTTTGGCGGGGGGAATACAATGAGCAGTTCTTC.

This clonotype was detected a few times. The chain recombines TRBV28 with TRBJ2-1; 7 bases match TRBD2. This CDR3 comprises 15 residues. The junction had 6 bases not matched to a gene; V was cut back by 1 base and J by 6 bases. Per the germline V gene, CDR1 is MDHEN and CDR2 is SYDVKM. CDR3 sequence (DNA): TGTGCCAGCAGTTTATTGAGCGGGGCAGGCAATGAGCAGTTCTTC. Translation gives CASSLLSGAGNEQFF.